A selection of T cell receptor beta chains follows, all from one sample in a study of T cell responses to AZD1222 COVID-19 vaccine. Only in-frame clones appear in the TCRdb table, and some are missing; sequencing was by immunoSEQ multiplex PCR. The table lists 100,000 to 150,000 clones, less than 90% of them singletons. The material sequenced was peripheral blood, taken on day 0 of AZD1222 vaccination. These receptors were taken from an adult in good health. Both conserved end residues are part of each CDR3. The D gene is left open where the match is weak. Rows may omit the clone size; those that give it use once, few, many or a size class.

TRBV4-1	NA	NA	TRBJ1-1	CASSQGSGTGHDTEAFF	TGCGCCAGCAGCCAAGGATCCGGAACAGGGCATGACACTGAAGCTTTCTTT
TRBV6-1	NA	NA	TRBJ1-6	CASSELQGNSPLHF	TGTGCCAGCAGTGAACTGCAGGGGAATTCACCCCTCCACTTT
TRBV7-9	NA	NA	TRBJ2-5	CASSSNRDPRGTQYF	TGTGCCAGCAGCTCAAACCGGGACCCGCGAGGGACCCAGTACTTC
TRBV19	once	TRBD2	TRBJ2-7	CASSPSGGYSYEQYF	TGTGCCAGTAGTCCTTCGGGGGGTTACTCCTACGAGCAGTACTTC
TRBV6-1	few	NA	TRBJ1-5	CASSELGGGNQPQHF	TGTGCCAGCAGTGAACTTGGGGGCGGAAATCAGCCCCAGCATTTT
TRBV9	NA	NA	TRBJ2-2	CASSPGQGRAGELFF	TGTGCCAGCAGCCCCGGGCAGGGGCGGGCCGGGGAGCTGTTTTTT
TRBV19	NA	NA	TRBJ1-1	CATKWAGEAFF	TGTGCCACCAAATGGGCTGGTGAAGCTTTCTTT
TRBV5-6	NA	NA	TRBJ2-7	CASSFGLANYEQYF	TGTGCCAGCAGCTTCGGGCTAGCGAACTACGAGCAGTACTTC
TRBV3-1/TRBV3-2	NA	NA	TRBJ1-4	CASSLRTQGGEKLFF	TGTGCCAGCAGCCTCCGTACCCAGGGTGGGGAAAAACTGTTTTTT
TRBV27	few	TRBD1	TRBJ1-2	CASSWSAGGWYGYTF	TGTGCCAGCAGTTGGAGTGCAGGGGGCTGGTATGGCTACACCTTC
TRBV5-1	NA	TRBD1	TRBJ2-5	CASSIGTGAETQYF	TGCGCCAGCAGCATCGGGACAGGGGCCGAGACCCAGTACTTC
TRBV7-9	NA	NA	TRBJ1-1	CASSWDDSANTEAFF	TGTGCCAGCAGCTGGGATGACTCGGCGAACACTGAAGCTTTCTTT
TRBV30	NA	NA	TRBJ2-6	CAWGGFAGTGANVLTF	TGTGCCTGGGGGGGTTTCGCGGGGACCGGGGCCAACGTCCTGACTTTC
TRBV11-3	NA	NA	TRBJ1-1	CASSLRQQNTEAFF	TGTGCCAGCAGCCTCCGACAGCAGAACACTGAAGCTTTCTTT
TRBV29-1	NA	NA	TRBJ1-1	CSVELFQNTEAFF	TGCAGCGTTGAATTGTTCCAGAACACTGAAGCTTTCTTT
TRBV10-3	few	TRBD1	TRBJ2-7	CAIRDGTGPYEQYF	TGTGCCATCAGGGACGGGACAGGCCCCTACGAGCAGTACTTC
TRBV11-3	NA	TRBD1	TRBJ1-6	CASSSDREEYNSPLHF	TGTGCCAGCAGCTCGGACAGGGAGGAATATAATTCACCCCTCCACTTT
TRBV27	NA	TRBD1	TRBJ1-1	CASSFSPDRVYTEAFF	TGTGCCAGCAGTTTTTCGCCCGACAGGGTGTACACTGAAGCTTTCTTT
TRBV19	NA	NA	TRBJ2-3	CASSLDFLTDTQYF	TGTGCCAGCTCGTTGGACTTCCTCACAGATACGCAGTATTTT
TRBV7-2	few	TRBD2	TRBJ2-7	CASSLSLAGEQYF	TGTGCCAGCAGCTTATCACTAGCGGGGGAGCAGTACTTC
TRBV5-1	NA	NA	TRBJ1-1	CASSSGTPNTEAFF	TGCGCCAGCAGCTCCGGGACACCCAACACTGAAGCTTTCTTT
TRBV11-2	once	NA	TRBJ2-7	CASSSTFWEQYF	TGTGCCAGCAGCTCAACATTTTGGGAGCAGTACTTC
TRBV11-2	NA	TRBD1	TRBJ2-7	CASSGGTGAAYEQYF	TGTGCCAGCAGCGGGGGGACAGGGGCGGCCTACGAGCAGTACTTC
TRBV11-1	NA	TRBD2	TRBJ2-3	CASSPRGGTTDTQYF	TGTGCCAGCAGCCCTCGCGGGGGGACTACAGATACGCAGTATTTT
TRBV19	few	TRBD2	TRBJ2-1	CASSSGLAGGREQFF	TGTGCCAGTAGTTCGGGACTAGCGGGAGGGCGGGAGCAGTTCTTC
TRBV5-1	once	TRBD2	TRBJ2-1	CASSPGLAGGRGLSYNEQFF	TGCGCCAGCAGCCCCGGACTAGCGGGAGGGAGGGGACTTTCCTACAATGAGCAGTTCTTC
TRBV9	NA	TRBD1	TRBJ1-2	CASSVASATGPYGYTF	TGTGCCAGCAGCGTAGCTTCTGCGACAGGGCCCTATGGCTACACCTTC
TRBV28	NA	NA	TRBJ2-1	CASSLLSWNEQFF	TGTGCCAGCAGTTTGCTGAGTTGGAATGAGCAGTTCTTC
TRBV9	NA	TRBD1	TRBJ1-1	CASSASTGMNTEAFF	TGTGCCAGCAGCGCCTCGACAGGGATGAACACTGAAGCTTTCTTT
TRBV19	NA	NA	TRBJ1-5	CASGQEMGQPQHF	TGTGCCAGTGGGCAGGAAATGGGTCAGCCCCAGCATTTT
TRBV29-1	NA	TRBD2	TRBJ2-1	CSVEGLAGGSSYNEQFF	TGCAGCGTTGAGGGACTAGCGGGAGGGAGCTCCTACAATGAGCAGTTCTTC
TRBV5-4	NA	NA	TRBJ2-2	CASSLGGHLTGELFF	TGTGCCAGCAGCTTGGGGGGACACCTCACCGGGGAGCTGTTTTTT
TRBV19	NA	NA	TRBJ2-1	CASSIGGSEQFF	TGTGCCAGTAGTATTGGAGGGTCTGAGCAGTTCTTC